What follows describes a single TCR beta chain. The data were obtained in a study of blood T cell repertoires in COVID-19. Study summary: The samples span acute and convalescent COVID-19 from the United States, Italy and Spain. Nucleic acid was either cDNA or gDNA, and it came from T cells, B-cell-depleted T cells, or PBMCs.

In the authors' workflow: From reference gene primer amplification, estimates of nucleated cell counts were derived. Repertoires were generated with immunoSEQ multiplex PCR, while TCRdb's copy carries only in-frame clones and drops some. From that table come the V and J calls and clone size; the DNA was used to work out D and trimming. Found here are about 50,000 clones, roughly 85% of them singletons; the top ten hold roughly 25%. V shed 5 bases and J 3 bases; nucleotides not matched to a gene: 4. The germline V gene has CDR1 MDHEN and CDR2 SYDVKM. This CDR3 is 16 amino acids long. The sequenced sample consisted of peripheral blood. This receptor was identified in a man between 65 and 85 years old with acute or convalescent COVID-19. J is TRBJ2-1 and V is TRBV28, with 13 bases matching TRBD2. The CDR3 bases are TGTGCCAGCAGTATGACTAGCGGGGGGCTCTACAATGAGCAGTTCTTC. Its translation: CASSMTSGGLYNEQFF. Drawing the rest from reference TRBV28 and TRBJ2-1, the complete variable domain is DVKVTQSSRYLVKRTGEKVFLECVQDMDHENMFWYRQDPGLGLRLIYFSYDVKMKEKGDIPEGYSVSREKKERFSLILESASTNQTSMYLCASSMTSGGLYNEQFFGPGTRLTVL.